Sequencing of this TCR beta chain was carried out in a study of blood T cell repertoires in COVID-19. Study details: T cells, B-cell-depleted T cells, or PBMCs provided the cDNA or gDNA that served as material.

J was trimmed by 0 bases and V by 5 bases; bases with no gene match: 1. This CDR3 contains 14 residues. Germline V gene data show CDR1 as MNHNY and CDR2 as SVGAGI (reference sequence). The authors' processing: Scientists estimated how many nucleated cells there were by amplifying reference gene primers. Some clones are missing from TCRdb's copy, which holds only in-frame ones; the method was immunoSEQ multiplex PCR. V and J calls plus clone size are reproduced from that table; the DNA served to infer D and trimming. The sample yields about 51,000 clones, more than 85% seen once. The sample was peripheral blood. This chain links TRBV6-6 with TRBJ2-7; TRBD1 matches at 10 bases. This TCR was recovered from a man aged 45-60 years with acute or convalescent COVID-19. The CDR3 sequence: CASSRTGGSYEQYF. The CDR3 DNA reads TGTGCCAGCAGTCGGACAGGGGGCTCCTACGAGCAGTACTTC.